This T cell receptor (beta chain) was sequenced in a study of shared clonotypes between healthy human individuals. Study-level results: The genetic and exposure-history diversity represented was limited by few donors.

The CDR3 covers 18 residues. Trimming took 5 bases from V and 5 from J; bases not matched to a gene: 13. Germline V gene lookup returns CDR1 SGHVS and CDR2 FNYEAQ. The data were produced by immunoSEQ multiplex PCR, yet TCRdb's version contains in-frame clones alone and is incomplete. Of about 2.2 million clones listed, roughly 93% were seen once; the top ten hold around 1.8%. Comments on this clone: Its antigen is as yet unknown.

Positively selected for CCR7, the CD45RO-negative cells used as naive CD8 cells excluded terminally differentiated effector memory CD45RA+ cells. The sequenced sample consisted of naive CD8+ T cells from PBMCs. This sequence joins TRBV7-6 and TRBJ2-1; TRBD2 agrees at 12 bases. The receptor's source is a man aged 18 to 35 in good health. Some clones in this sample may be carry-over from other donors' samples. The CDR3 DNA is TGTGCCAGCAGCCACTCTCCCCTCCGGACTAGCGGGAACAATGAGCAGTTCTTC. Protein sequence: CASSHSPLRTSGNNEQFF.